Listed below are T cell receptor beta chains from one sample, sequenced in a study of blood T cell repertoires in COVID-19. Method: immunoSEQ multiplex PCR; TCRdb's copy keeps in-frame clones and lacks some. This sample carries some 370,000 clones, roughly 90% of them seen once, and the ten largest clones take 1% to 1.5%. The specimen sequenced was peripheral blood. These TCRs come from a man aged 40-49 years with acute or convalescent COVID-19. CDR3s include the opening cysteine and the closing phenylalanine or tryptophan. Each record gives: V gene, D gene, J gene, CDR3 protein, CDR3 DNA. D genes are given only for firm matches.

v_gene: TRBV6-2/TRBV6-3
d_gene: TRBD1
j_gene: TRBJ2-1
CDR3aa: CASSYSETGEGLKSYNEQFF
CDR3nt: TGTGCCAGCAGTTACTCTGAAACAGGGGAAGGTCTTAAGTCCTACAATGAGCAGTTCTTC

v_gene: TRBV19
d_gene: NA
j_gene: TRBJ1-2
CDR3aa: CASSRTEGVTYGYTF
CDR3nt: TGTGCCAGTAGTCGGACAGAGGGTGTCACCTATGGCTACACCTTC

v_gene: TRBV27
d_gene: NA
j_gene: TRBJ2-3
CDR3aa: CASSDLTDTDTQYF
CDR3nt: TGTGCCAGCAGCGACTTGACAGACACAGATACGCAGTATTTT

v_gene: TRBV4-2
d_gene: TRBD2
j_gene: TRBJ2-3
CDR3aa: CASSQERVGAGVLGTDTQYF
CDR3nt: TGTGCCAGCAGCCAAGAAAGGGTCGGAGCGGGAGTTTTGGGCACAGATACGCAGTATTTT

v_gene: TRBV15
d_gene: NA
j_gene: TRBJ2-6
CDR3aa: CATSRDRSGANVLTF
CDR3nt: TGTGCCACCAGCAGAGACAGATCTGGGGCCAACGTCCTGACTTTC

v_gene: TRBV6-5
d_gene: NA
j_gene: TRBJ2-2
CDR3aa: CASRLPAVNTGELFF
CDR3nt: TGTGCCAGCAGGTTACCCGCGGTGAACACCGGGGAGCTGTTTTTT

v_gene: TRBV5-1
d_gene: NA
j_gene: TRBJ2-3
CDR3aa: CASSGGGVLDTQYF
CDR3nt: TGCGCCAGCAGTGGGGGAGGCGTCTTAGATACGCAGTATTTT

v_gene: TRBV6-5
d_gene: NA
j_gene: TRBJ1-1
CDR3aa: CASSYEQGLGTEAFF
CDR3nt: TGTGCCAGCAGTTACGAACAGGGTTTGGGGACTGAAGCTTTCTTT

v_gene: TRBV5-1
d_gene: TRBD1
j_gene: TRBJ1-2
CDR3aa: CASSANGQGGSGYTF
CDR3nt: TGCGCCAGCAGCGCAAACGGACAGGGGGGCTCTGGCTACACCTTC

v_gene: TRBV4-2
d_gene: NA
j_gene: TRBJ2-2
CDR3aa: CASSRPGAGEGTGELFF
CDR3nt: TGTGCCAGCAGCCGACCGGGGGCGGGAGAAGGCACCGGGGAGCTGTTTTTT